This TCR beta chain emerged from a study of vaccination and CD4 T cells after COVID-19. Study information: Overlapping peptides of the spike proteins of SARS-CoV-2, HCoV-NL63, HCoV-OC43 and HCoV-229E were used for cell stimulation.

This clonotype was seen a few times. What it binds is unknown. Cultured CD4+ T cell DNA was sequenced using the Oncomine TCR Beta short-read assay. TCRdb re-called the PCR reads with MiXCR, one entry per CDR3 protein. The sample lists about 20,000 distinct CDR3 sequences, about a third occurring once. The V end lost 3 bases, the J end lost 4 bases, and 16 bases lay between the germline ends. The germline V gene encodes CDR1 SGHVS and CDR2 FQNEAQ. CDR3 length: 15 amino acids. As to time point: late sampling 161 to 241 days after vaccination in a few convalescent patients. Stated treatment: roughly 11-day PBMC culture with coronavirus spike peptide pools or control peptides (ViraFEST assay). Days 3 and 7 were when half the medium was replaced with fresh IL-2 medium.

The clonotype was recovered from a human donor who had recovered from COVID-19. Sequences were derived from CD4+ T cells from blood, cultured in vitro, sampled about 7 months after SARS-CoV-2 vaccination. The chain is built from TRBV7-8 and TRBJ2-7; a possible D gene is TRBD2 (6 bases). CDR3 region: CASSFIAGLEYEQYF. In DNA, the CDR3 is TGTGCCAGCAGCTTTATCGCGGGATTGGAGTACGAGCAGTACTTC.